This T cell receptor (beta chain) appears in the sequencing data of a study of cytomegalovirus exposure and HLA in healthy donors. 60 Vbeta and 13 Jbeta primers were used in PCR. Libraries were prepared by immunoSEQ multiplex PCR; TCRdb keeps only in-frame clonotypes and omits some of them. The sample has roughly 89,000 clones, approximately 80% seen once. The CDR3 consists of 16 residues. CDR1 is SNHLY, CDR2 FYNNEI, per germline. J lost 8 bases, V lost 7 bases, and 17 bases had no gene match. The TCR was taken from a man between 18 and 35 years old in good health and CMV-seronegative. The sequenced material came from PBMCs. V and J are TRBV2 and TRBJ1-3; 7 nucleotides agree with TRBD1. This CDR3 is CASTPLRQGDRHTIYF. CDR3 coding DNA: TGTGCCAGCACCCCCCTCAGACAGGGAGATCGGCACACCATATATTTT.